These 20 T cell receptor beta chains originate from one sample sequenced in a study of blood T cell repertoires in COVID-19. Sequenced by immunoSEQ multiplex PCR; TCRdb stores in-frame clones only, minus some. The data show roughly 150,000 clones, with more than 75% seen just once and 6% held by the top ten. The material sequenced was PBMCs or T cells enriched from blood (not recorded which). Receptors originate from a woman aged 45-60 years who had recovered from COVID-19.

The chain is built from TRBV4-1 and TRBJ2-5; 8 bases match TRBD1. CDR1 and CDR2 (germline): MGHRA, YSYEKL. CDR3 length: 15 residues. V lost 1 base to trimming and J lost 5 bases; unmatched junction nucleotides: 6. The CDR3 reads CASSQGAGGDETQYF. For the CDR3, the DNA is TGCGCCAGCAGCCAAGGAGCAGGGGGCGATGAGACCCAGTACTTC.

This clone was counted a few times. The chain links TRBV28 to TRBJ1-4; TRBD1 matches at 8 bases. V lost 5 bases and J lost 14; bases outside the gene matches: 10. The CDR3 has 13 residues. Per germline, CDR1 MDHEN and CDR2 SYDVKM. The CDR3 sequence is CASSGDRGLRLFF. For the CDR3, the DNA is TGTGCCAGCAGTGGAGACAGGGGTTTGCGTCTGTTTTTT. The variable domain in full, with the rest retrieved from reference TRBV28 and TRBJ1-4, is DVKVTQSSRYLVKRTGEKVFLECVQDMDHENMFWYRQDPGLGLRLIYFSYDVKMKEKGDIPEGYSVSREKKERFSLILESASTNQTSMYLCASSGDRGLRLFFGSGTQLSVL.

This chain joins TRBV10-3 and TRBJ2-2; TRBD2 matches 15 bases. The CDR3 covers 18 residues. Trimming cost V 2 bases and J 2 bases; bases outside gene matches: 3. Germline V gene data show CDR1 as ENHRY and CDR2 as SYGVKD. CDR3 protein: CAISEGLAGGPNTGELFF. CDR3 DNA sequence: TGTGCCATCAGTGAGGGACTAGCGGGGGGGCCAAACACCGGGGAGCTGTTTTTT.

The chain joins TRBV5-6 to TRBJ1-1; maybe TRBD1 (5 bases). Germline V gene sequence: CDR1 SGHDT, CDR2 YYEEEE. The CDR3 covers 14 residues. V dropped 6 bases and J dropped 1 base, with 13 bases sitting between them. This CDR3 is CASTVHGGNTEAFF. CDR3 nucleotides: TGTGCCAGCACCGTTCACGGGGGGAACACTGAAGCTTTCTTT.

The chain carries TRBV3-1 (or the pseudogene TRBV3-2) and TRBJ2-1; 14 nucleotides line up with TRBD2. J lost 6 bases, V lost 2 bases, and 6 bases had no gene match. The CDR3 spans 17 residues. Germline CDR1 and CDR2: LGHDT and YNNKEL (reference sequence). The CDR3 bases are TGTGCCAGCAGCCAAAGTCAAGGACTAGCGGGGGGCAATGAGCAGTTCTTC. Translation: CASSQSQGLAGGNEQFF.

The gene calls are TRBV5-1 and TRBJ1-1; the match to TRBD1 covers 9 bases. The length of the CDR3 is 18 residues. From germline, CDR1 is SGHRS and CDR2 YFSETQ. The J segment lost 8 bases and the V segment lost 0 bases, leaving 17 bases of the junction unmatched. This CDR3 is CASSLGGQGTALAPEAFF. The CDR3 DNA reads TGCGCCAGCAGCTTGGGCGGACAGGGGACCGCCCTTGCCCCAGAAGCTTTCTTT.

J is TRBJ1-2 and V is TRBV5-8; weak D call: TRBD1 (5 bases). Trimming left V 5 bases short and J 5 bases short, with 10 bases between. The CDR3 has 12 residues. Germline V gives CDR1 SGHTS, CDR2 YDEGEE. CDR3 residues: CASRLRGYGYTF. The CDR3, as DNA: TGTGCCAGCAGATTGAGGGGTTATGGCTACACCTTC.

The chain combines TRBV2 with TRBJ2-3, with 10 bases matching TRBD2. Trimming took 6 bases from V and 6 from J; bases not matched to a gene: 6. Germline V gene lookup returns CDR1 SNHLY and CDR2 FYNNEI. The CDR3 has 14 amino acids. The CDR3 DNA reads TGTGCCAGCAGACAAGCGGGGGGGCGGGATACGCAGTATTTT. Translating it yields CASRQAGGRDTQYF.

CDR3 region: CASSPGGRGYEQYV. The CDR3 nucleotides are TGTGCCAGCTCACCAGGCGGCAGGGGCTACGAGCAGTACGTC. This chain links TRBV18 with TRBJ2-7; D is possibly TRBD1 (6 bases). Germline V gene data show CDR1 as KGHSH and CDR2 as LQKENI. This CDR3 has 14 amino acids. Trimming cost V 2 bases and J 3 bases, with 11 bases left between them.

This clone was seen only a few times. The chain has TRBV21-1 and TRBJ1-5. TRBV21-1 counts as a pseudogene. The CDR3 is 16 residues long. This CDR3 reads CASSKSMAGNNQPQHF. CDR3 nucleotides: TGTGCCAGCAGCAAAAGCATGGCGGGAAACAATCAGCCCCAGCATTTT.

This rearrangement joins TRBV28 to TRBJ2-1, with D possibly matching TRBD2 (6 bases). The CDR3 extends over 15 amino acids. Deletions cut 6 bases from V and 4 bases from J, with 16 bases between. Germline values: CDR1 MDHEN, CDR2 SYDVKM. The CDR3 DNA sequence: TGTGCCAGCAGCCGACTGGGGCGGGGATACAATGAGCAGTTCTTC. As protein: CASSRLGRGYNEQFF.

This clone was recorded a few times. The gene calls are TRBV28 and TRBJ1-2, with 10 bases lining up with TRBD1. Looked up from germline, CDR1 is MDHEN and CDR2 is SYDVKM. The V and J ends lost 8 bases and 6 bases, in that order; junction bases with no gene match: 12. The CDR3 loop spans 15 amino acids. For the CDR3, the DNA is TGTGCCAGCTCTATCGTGGGTGGGACAGGGGATGGCTACACCTTC. Amino acid sequence: CASSIVGGTGDGYTF.

The chain links TRBV6-1 to TRBJ1-5; D gene unclear. V shed 1 base and J shed 10 bases, with 17 bases lying between them. The CDR3 contains 15 residues. CDR1 and CDR2 from the germline V gene are MNHNS and SASEGT. The chain's CDR3 is CASSEGDTTTSPQHF. DNA of the CDR3: TGTGCCAGCAGTGAAGGTGACACCACCACCTCACCCCAGCATTTT.

The CDR3 here is CAARGTGGSPLHF. The CDR3 DNA reads TGTGCCGCCCGAGGGACAGGGGGTTCACCCCTCCACTTT. The genes are TRBV28 and TRBJ1-6; 11 bases fit TRBD1. Germline lookup yields CDR1 MDHEN and CDR2 SYDVKM. With V trimmed by 11 bases and J by 9 bases, 6 bases remained unmatched. CDR3 length: 13 residues.

The chain joins TRBV9 to TRBJ2-5; 8 nucleotides match TRBD2. J lost 4 bases, V lost 2 bases, and 7 bases had no gene match. CDR1 is SGDLS, CDR2 YYNGEE, per germline. The CDR3 extends over 15 amino acids. Here the CDR3 reads CASSVRGGLVETQYF. The CDR3 DNA follows: TGTGCCAGCAGCGTTCGGGGGGGGCTCGTAGAGACCCAGTACTTC. Using reference TRBV9 and TRBJ2-5 for the parts outside the CDR3, the full variable domain is DSGVTQTPKHLITATGQRVTLRCSPRSGDLSVYWYQQSLDQGLQFLIQYYNGEERAKGNILERFSAQQFPDLHSELNLSSLELGDSALYFCASSVRGGLVETQYFGPGTRLLVL.

The rearrangement links TRBV5-1 to TRBJ1-1, with 7 bases lining up with TRBD1. The J segment lost 6 bases and the V segment lost 3 bases, leaving 11 bases of the junction unmatched. This CDR3 has 15 residues. Germline CDR1 reads SGHRS; CDR2 reads YFSETQ. The CDR3 region has the DNA TGCGCCAGCAGCTCGAGGGGGCGCGGGAAATCTGAAGCTTTCTTT. The encoded protein is CASSSRGRGKSEAFF.

As concerns this clone: Within the sample, other DNA sequences also encode this same CDR3. DNA of the CDR3: TGCGCCAGCAGCTTGGGACAGGGAGCCTACGAGCAGTACTTC. This codes for CASSLGQGAYEQYF. This chain uses TRBV5-1 with TRBJ2-7, with 7 bases that match TRBD1. The CDR3 contains 14 residues. Germline assignment: CDR1 SGHRS and CDR2 YFSETQ. Trimming at V came to 0 bases and at J to 2 bases, leaving 2 bases not matched to a gene.

V usage is TRBV5-6 and J usage is TRBJ1-5; TRBD1 is a possible D gene (6 bases). Trimming pared 1 base from V and 0 bases from J, leaving 11 bases between. Germline-derived CDR1 and CDR2 are SGHDT and YYEEEE. This CDR3 is built from 16 residues. This CDR3 is CASSLIGQSSNQPQHF. CDR3 coding DNA: TGTGCCAGCAGCTTGATTGGACAGAGTAGCAATCAGCCCCAGCATTTT.

The V gene is TRBV10-3, the J gene TRBJ2-3, with 10 positions matching TRBD2. The CDR3 is 16 amino acids. V was pared by 4 bases and J by 2 bases, with 6 bases of the junction left unmatched. The V gene's germline CDR1 is ENHRY and CDR2 SYGVKD. The CDR3 region is CAISGIAGGLTDTQYF. As DNA, the CDR3 is TGTGCCATCAGTGGTATAGCGGGGGGACTCACAGATACGCAGTATTTT.

V and J are TRBV3-1 (or the pseudogene TRBV3-2) and TRBJ2-2; 9 bases are shared with TRBD1. This CDR3 comprises 17 residues. The V and J ends lost 4 bases and 0 bases, in that order; junction bases with no gene match: 6. In germline, CDR1 is LGHDT, CDR2 YNNKEL (reference sequence). The CDR3: CASSRLGTGSNTGELFF. Here the CDR3 DNA reads TGTGCCAGCAGCCGACTCGGGACAGGGTCGAACACCGGGGAGCTGTTTTTT.